Following are 27 T cell receptor beta chains from one sample sequenced in a study of long-term antiretroviral therapy in people with HIV. At survey level, the immunoSEQ assay was run in its v3.0 version. Some clones are missing from TCRdb's copy, which holds only in-frame ones; the method was immunoSEQ multiplex PCR. This table has 15,000 to 20,000 clones, 60% to 80% appearing once. Here the sequenced sample was unsorted PBMCs, taken 2.3 years after starting antiretroviral therapy. Receptor source: a woman aged 40 to 50 with HIV.

The chain links TRBV4-2 to TRBJ2-7, with D possibly being TRBD1 (6 bases). The V gene lost 1 base and the J gene lost 6 bases, with 19 bases spanning the gap. CDR3 length equals 16 residues. In germline, CDR1 is LGHNA, CDR2 YNFKEQ. CDR3: CASSQAHRASSGEQYF. The DNA of the CDR3 is TGTGCCAGCAGCCAAGCACACAGGGCTAGCTCGGGCGAGCAGTACTTC.

J is TRBJ2-7 and V is TRBV2; 9 bases agree with TRBD1. The V gene's germline CDR1 is SNHLY and CDR2 FYNNEI. Trimming cost V 8 bases and J 3 bases; bases outside gene matches: 20. The CDR3 extends over 18 amino acids. CDR3 loop: CASCYGRNRGQSSYEQYF. CDR3 nucleotides: TGTGCCAGCTGCTATGGGAGAAACAGGGGGCAGTCGAGCTACGAGCAGTACTTC. Full variable domain (outside the CDR3, taken from reference TRBV2 and TRBJ2-7): EPEVTQTPSHQVTQMGQEVILRCVPISNHLYFYWYRQILGQKVEFLVSFYNNEISEKSEIFDDQFSVERPDGSNFTLKIRSTKLEDSAMYFCASCYGRNRGQSSYEQYFGPGTRLTVT.

This chain links TRBV6-6 with TRBJ1-1; 7 bases agree with TRBD1. The CDR3 has 14 amino acids. After removal of 5 bases from V and 10 bases from J, the junction contained 13 bases not matched to a gene. Germline values: CDR1 MNHNY, CDR2 SVGAGI (reference sequence). The CDR3 spells CASSLFITGVGAFF. The CDR3 DNA is TGTGCCAGCAGTCTTTTCATAACAGGGGTGGGAGCTTTCTTT.

The chain carries TRBV11-2 and TRBJ2-1; TRBD1 or TRBD2 may be the D gene (5 bases each). The CDR3 has 15 amino acids. V was shortened by 3 bases and J by 3 bases, with 12 bases between the two germline ends. In germline, CDR1 is SGHAT, CDR2 FQNNGV. The CDR3 DNA is TGTGCCAGCAGCTTGGGGGAGATGGGCTACAATGAGCAGTTCTTC. It encodes CASSLGEMGYNEQFF.

This clone turned up a few times. This rearrangement joins TRBV7-2 to TRBJ2-7; D gene unclear. This CDR3 region has 14 residues. In germline, CDR1 is SGHTA, CDR2 FQGNSA. Trimming stripped 2 bases from V and 4 bases from J, with 12 bases between. CDR3 nucleotide sequence: TGTGCCAGCAGCTTATCGGTTTCGGTTTACGAGCAGTACTTC. Protein product: CASSLSVSVYEQYF.

V is TRBV5-5 and J is TRBJ1-3, with 7 positions matching TRBD1. Germline loops: CDR1 SGHKS, CDR2 YYEKEE (reference sequence). This CDR3 contains 16 residues. V was clipped by 0 bases and J by 0 bases; unmatched bases: 3. CDR3 protein: CASSLVKGASGNTIYF. In DNA, the CDR3 is TGTGCCAGCAGCTTGGTTAAGGGGGCCTCTGGAAACACCATATATTTT.

The rearrangement uses TRBV5-1 and TRBJ1-2; 8 positions agree with TRBD1. Per the germline V gene, CDR1 is SGHRS and CDR2 is YFSETQ. Trimming removed 4 bases from V and 2 bases from J; junction bases left unmatched: 4. The CDR3 is 14 amino acids. CDR3 in amino acids: CASSPDRDNYGYTF. The DNA for the CDR3 is TGCGCCAGCAGCCCGGACAGGGACAACTATGGCTACACCTTC.

The chain has TRBV5-1 and TRBJ1-1; D unclear. The germline CDR1 and CDR2 sequences are SGHRS and YFSETQ. V gave up 5 bases and J gave up 3 bases, with 14 bases separating them. CDR3 size: 14 residues. The CDR3 DNA follows: TGCGCCAGCAGTCTTCTATCCGGGGACACTGAAGCTTTCTTT. This encodes CASSLLSGDTEAFF.

V usage is TRBV19 and J usage is TRBJ1-1, with 11 bases aligning to TRBD1. J gave up 4 bases and V 6 bases, and 25 bases lay outside the gene matches. Looked up from germline, CDR1 is LNHDA and CDR2 is SQIVND (reference sequence). This CDR3 spans 21 amino acids. CDR3 nucleotides: TGTGCCAGTAGAGTACCCTTTAACCGGGACAGGGGGTTAAGTAGTGGCACTGAAGCTTTCTTT. This gives the protein CASRVPFNRDRGLSSGTEAFF. Complete variable domain (other parts from reference TRBV19 and TRBJ1-1): DGGITQSPKYLFRKEGQNVTLSCEQNLNHDAMYWYRQDPGQGLRLIYYSQIVNDFQKGDIAEGYSVSREKKESFPLTVTSAQKNPTAFYLCASRVPFNRDRGLSSGTEAFFGQGTRLTVV.

This clone was counted a few times. The chain couples TRBV19 to TRBJ2-7; D ambiguous. The CDR3 has 15 residues. V lost 4 bases, J lost 0 bases, and 13 bases lay in between. Germline V lookup: CDR1 LNHDA, CDR2 SQIVND (reference sequence). As DNA, the CDR3 is TGTGCCAGTAGTAAACAGCATAGGAGCTCCTACGAGCAGTACTTC. Translation gives CASSKQHRSSYEQYF.

The genes are TRBV19 and TRBJ1-5; TRBD1 might be the D (5 bases). With 8 bases removed from V and 0 bases from J, the gap between germline ends came to 11 bases. There are 14 residues in the CDR3. Looked up from germline, CDR1 is LNHDA and CDR2 is SQIVND (reference sequence). CDR3 nucleotide sequence: TGTGCCAGTGACAGTGGATTTAGCAATCAGCCCCAGCATTTT. Its translation is CASDSGFSNQPQHF.

The V call is TRBV27, the J call TRBJ2-3; tentatively, D is TRBD2 (6 bases). Germline lookup yields CDR1 MNHEY and CDR2 SMNVEV (reference sequence). Between the trimmed V and J ends, which lost 2 bases and 1 base, there was a span of 19 bases. This CDR3 has 18 amino acids. CDR3 DNA sequence: TGTGCCAGCAGTTTAAGCCTAGCGTCTCATGGAGGCACAGATACGCAGTATTTT. As protein: CASSLSLASHGGTDTQYF.

This clone was seen only once. The V gene is TRBV7-9, the J gene TRBJ1-2; D not certain. This CDR3 comprises 15 residues. CDR1 is SEHNR, CDR2 FQNEAQ, per germline (reference sequence). The ends were cut back, 1 base at V and 2 bases at J, with 11 bases in the middle. CDR3 residues: CASSLVSVGNYGYTF. In DNA form, the CDR3 reads TGTGCCAGCAGCTTAGTCTCGGTAGGGAACTATGGCTACACCTTC.

The genes are TRBV9 and TRBJ2-1; tentatively, D is TRBD1 (6 bases). Germline values: CDR1 SGDLS, CDR2 YYNGEE. This CDR3 contains 14 residues. The V and J ends lost 0 bases and 4 bases respectively, with 8 bases between them. The CDR3, as DNA: TGTGCCAGCAGCGTAGAGGACAGATACAATGAGCAGTTCTTC. This gives the protein CASSVEDRYNEQFF.

The rearrangement joins TRBV5-1 to TRBJ2-5, with D perhaps matching TRBD1 or TRBD2 (6 bases each). Looked up from germline, CDR1 is SGHRS and CDR2 is YFSETQ. V shed 6 bases and J shed 2 bases, with 23 bases lying between them. This CDR3 contains 17 residues. The CDR3 is CASTQGRVRDSQETQYF. CDR3 bases: TGCGCCAGCACCCAGGGGCGAGTTCGGGACTCACAAGAGACCCAGTACTTC.

V gene TRBV7-2 combines with J gene TRBJ2-1; 7 nucleotides agree with TRBD2. The germline CDR1 and CDR2 sequences are SGHTA and FQGNSA. V shed 1 base, J shed 7 bases, and the junction held 7 bases outside the gene matches. CDR3 size: 15 residues. The CDR3 loop reads CASSLGTRGSNEQFF. CDR3 DNA: TGTGCCAGCAGCTTAGGGACTAGAGGGTCTAATGAGCAGTTCTTC.

The rearrangement links TRBV7-2 to TRBJ1-5; 8 bases map to TRBD1. Germline V lookup: CDR1 SGHTA, CDR2 FQGNSA. The CDR3 is 15 residues long. After removal of 1 base from V and 4 bases from J, the junction contained 3 bases not matched to a gene. CDR3 nucleotide sequence: TGTGCCAGCAGCTTAGGGACAGGGTGGAATCAGCCCCAGCATTTT. This codes for CASSLGTGWNQPQHF. Using reference TRBV7-2 and TRBJ1-5 for the parts outside the CDR3, the full variable domain is GAGVSQSPSNKVTEKGKDVELRCDPISGHTALYWYRQSLGQGLEFLIYFQGNSAPDKSGLPSDRFSAERTGGSVSTLTIQRTQQEDSAVYLCASSLGTGWNQPQHFGDGTRLSIL.

As regards this clone: This sample also contains other DNA sequences that code for the same CDR3. The chain carries TRBV7-2 and TRBJ2-1; D gene ambiguous. Trimming removed 3 bases from V and 7 bases from J, with 10 bases in between. This CDR3 spans 13 amino acids. The germline CDR1 and CDR2 sequences are SGHTA and FQGNSA. In nucleotides, the CDR3 is TGTGCCAGCAGCTTTGGGCCTCCTAATGAGCAGTTCTTC. Protein sequence: CASSFGPPNEQFF. Full variable domain (missing parts from reference TRBV7-2 and TRBJ2-1): GAGVSQSPSNKVTEKGKDVELRCDPISGHTALYWYRQSLGQGLEFLIYFQGNSAPDKSGLPSDRFSAERTGGSVSTLTIQRTQQEDSAVYLCASSFGPPNEQFFGPGTRLTVL.

V is TRBV18 and J is TRBJ1-2, with TRBD1 matching 7 bases. V shed 2 bases and J 6 bases; nucleotides not matched to a gene: 6. The CDR3 loop spans 14 amino acids. CDR1 is KGHSH and CDR2 is LQKENI in the germline V gene. Here the CDR3 DNA reads TGTGCCAGCTCACCAACGATCCAGGGGGATGGCTACACCTTC. It is translated as CASSPTIQGDGYTF. Complete variable domain (other parts from reference TRBV18 and TRBJ1-2): NAGVMQNPRHLVRRRGQEARLRCSPMKGHSHVYWYRQLPEEGLKFMVYLQKENIIDESGMPKERFSAEFPKEGPSILRIQQVVRGDSAAYFCASSPTIQGDGYTFGSGTRLTVV.

V gene TRBV10-3 combines with J gene TRBJ1-2; D not resolved. The CDR3 extends over 13 amino acids. Trimming cost V 0 bases and J 4 bases, with 6 bases left between them. Germline V lookup: CDR1 ENHRY, CDR2 SYGVKD. The CDR3 is CAISESVSYGYTF. The CDR3 nucleotides read TGTGCCATCAGTGAGTCGGTGTCCTATGGCTACACCTTC.

The J gene is TRBJ1-1, the V gene TRBV10-3; D may be TRBD1 (6 bases). The germline CDR1 and CDR2 sequences are ENHRY and SYGVKD. V was pared by 5 bases and J by 1 base, with 11 bases between. The CDR3 loop spans 14 amino acids. The CDR3 loop is CAISNRAGNTEAFF. DNA for the CDR3: TGTGCCATCAGTAACAGGGCAGGGAACACTGAAGCTTTCTTT.

The V call is TRBV23-1, the J call TRBJ2-7; the match to TRBD2 covers 9 bases. TRBV23-1 is identified as an open reading frame with a role that is uncertain. Trimming removed 1 base from V and 3 bases from J; junction bases left unmatched: 10. The CDR3 totals 17 residues. The CDR3 coding sequence is TGCGCCAGCAGTCAATTGATCCAGCGGGAGGTGATCTACGAGCAGTACTTC. Its protein product is CASSQLIQREVIYEQYF.

This chain uses TRBV29-1 with TRBJ2-2, with D uncertain. Germline assignment: CDR1 SQVTM and CDR2 ANQGSEA. The CDR3 length is 10 residues. The V end lost 6 bases, the J end lost 7 bases, and 6 bases lay between the germline ends. This CDR3 reads CSVWNGELFF. The CDR3 bases are TGCAGCGTGTGGAACGGGGAGCTGTTTTTT.

V is TRBV10-2 and J is TRBJ2-7; D is unresolved. Looked up from germline, CDR1 is WSHSY and CDR2 is SAAADI. Trimming shortened V by 6 bases and J by 4 bases, and 16 bases separated the two germline ends. This CDR3 is built from 14 residues. CDR3 sequence reads: CASRLLGSRYEQYF. The CDR3 coding sequence is TGCGCCAGCAGACTCCTCGGGTCGAGATACGAGCAGTACTTC.

This chain joins TRBV6-5 and TRBJ1-4; D remains unclear. Germline CDR1 is MNHEY and CDR2 is SVGAGI. Trimming left V 10 bases short and J 7 bases short, with 19 bases between. The length of the CDR3 is 14 residues. CDR3 coding DNA: TGTGCCACCAACCGTGGGCAACGGGGTGAAAAACTGTTTTTT. The encoded protein is CATNRGQRGEKLFF.

The chain recombines TRBV4-1 with TRBJ2-7, with D possibly matching TRBD2 (6 bases). The CDR3 has 15 residues. Germline loops: CDR1 MGHRA, CDR2 YSYEKL. V lost 3 bases and J 2 bases, leaving 14 bases between the germline ends. DNA for the CDR3: TGCGCCAGCAGCCATGGAGAGGGAGGAACCTACGAGCAGTACTTC. This gives the protein CASSHGEGGTYEQYF.

The CDR3 reads CASSGRVNTEAFF. CDR3 in DNA: TGTGCCAGCAGTGGCAGGGTTAACACTGAAGCTTTCTTT. V usage is TRBV2 and J usage is TRBJ1-1; TRBD1 is a possible D gene (5 bases). With 4 bases removed from V and 2 bases from J, the gap between germline ends came to 8 bases. The CDR3 is made up of 13 amino acids. Germline-derived CDR1 and CDR2 are SNHLY and FYNNEI.